The present T cell receptor beta chain was sequenced within a study of OX40 agonist ivuxolimab in advanced cancers. General observations from the study: The study found that CD8+ T cells averaged more expanded clones than CD4+. Researchers did not establish what antigens the expanded peripheral T cells target.

In regard to this clone: As yet, its antigen is unknown.

The V and J ends lost 1 base and 2 bases respectively, with 15 bases between them. This CDR3 has 17 residues. Germline CDR1 is LGHNA and CDR2 is YNFKEQ. Sequenced by immunoSEQ multiplex PCR; TCRdb stores in-frame clones only, minus some. The sample has around 45,000 clones; about 88% are singletons. Material: CD4+ or CD8+ T cells sorted from blood, obtained in a trial of the OX40 agonist ivuxolimab. This clonotype originated in an adult with an advanced solid tumor such as melanoma, head and neck, liver or kidney cancer. V gene TRBV4-2 combines with J gene TRBJ2-1, with D perhaps TRBD2 (6 bases). The CDR3 spells CASSQVRGGGTYNEQFF. The CDR3 nucleotides are TGTGCCAGCAGCCAAGTACGCGGAGGCGGGACCTACAATGAGCAGTTCTTC.